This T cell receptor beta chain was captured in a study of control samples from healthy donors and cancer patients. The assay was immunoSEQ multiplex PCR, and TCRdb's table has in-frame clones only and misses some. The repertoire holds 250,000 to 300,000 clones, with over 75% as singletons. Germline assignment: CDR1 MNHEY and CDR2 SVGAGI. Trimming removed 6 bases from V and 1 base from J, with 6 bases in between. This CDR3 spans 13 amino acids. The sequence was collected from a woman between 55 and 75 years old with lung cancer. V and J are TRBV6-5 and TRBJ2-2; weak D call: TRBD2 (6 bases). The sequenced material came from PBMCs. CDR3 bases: TGTGCCAGCAGCGGGGGGAACACCGGGGAGCTGTTTTTT. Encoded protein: CASSGGNTGELFF.